The next 27 T cell receptor beta chains were all read from a single sample in a study of blood T cell repertoires in COVID-19. Repertoires were generated with immunoSEQ multiplex PCR, while TCRdb's copy carries only in-frame clones and drops some. Seen here are approximately 90,000 clones, about 89% observed once, and the top ten hold about 15%. The source material was peripheral blood. These receptors were taken from a human donor in a cohort sampled during active COVID-19.

This chain joins TRBV27 and TRBJ1-6; a weak D match, TRBD1 (6 bases). CDR3 length: 18 amino acids. V lost 7 bases to trimming and J lost 0 bases, with 19 bases between them. The germline gives CDR1 MNHEY, CDR2 SMNVEV (reference sequence). CDR3 region: CASTQASGHSSYNSPLHF. The DNA for the CDR3 is TGTGCCAGCACCCAAGCTTCGGGACACAGCTCCTATAATTCACCCCTCCACTTT.

The V call is TRBV27, the J call TRBJ2-6, with 12 positions matching TRBD1. Germline loops: CDR1 MNHEY, CDR2 SMNVEV (reference sequence). CDR3 length: 17 residues. Trimming took 8 bases from V and 4 from J; bases not matched to a gene: 9. The CDR3: CASGSRDRGPGANVLTF. The DNA for the CDR3 is TGTGCCAGCGGTTCACGGGACAGGGGGCCCGGGGCCAACGTCCTGACTTTC. The variable domain in full, completed from reference TRBV27 and TRBJ2-6, reads EAQVTQNPRYLITVTGKKLTVTCSQNMNHEYMSWYRQDPGLGLRQIYYSMNVEVTDKGDVPEGYKVSRKEKRNFPLILESPSPNQTSLYFCASGSRDRGPGANVLTFGAGSRLTVL.

The chain is built from TRBV5-4 and TRBJ2-2; 8 positions match TRBD1. V dropped 4 bases and J dropped 7; count of bases not matched to a gene: 9. CDR1 and CDR2 (germline): SGHNT, YYREEE (reference sequence). The CDR3 is made up of 15 amino acids. This CDR3 is CASSPSQGAVGELFF. The CDR3 DNA sequence: TGTGCCAGCAGCCCGTCTCAGGGGGCAGTCGGGGAGCTGTTTTTT.

The sample holds a few counts of this clone. The genes are TRBV6-5 and TRBJ1-5; D is perhaps TRBD1 (6 bases). V gave up 6 bases and J gave up 4 bases, with 13 bases separating them. The CDR3 runs to 14 residues. Looked up from germline, CDR1 is MNHEY and CDR2 is SVGAGI. For the CDR3, the DNA is TGTGCCAGCAGACGGACAGTAGGAAATCAGCCCCAGCATTTT. This codes for CASRRTVGNQPQHF.

This clone has only one observation. The rearrangement uses TRBV6-5 and TRBJ1-5; a possible D gene is TRBD1 (6 bases). CDR1 MNHEY and CDR2 SVGAGI come from the germline V gene. This CDR3 is 14 amino acids long. V lost 4 bases and J 5 bases, leaving 12 bases between the germline ends. The CDR3 sequence is CASSWGRGDQPQHF. DNA for the CDR3: TGTGCCAGCAGTTGGGGCAGGGGAGATCAGCCCCAGCATTTT.

In this sample, this clone turned up once. The V gene is TRBV15, the J gene TRBJ1-3; 10 bases match TRBD1. Germline V gene lookup returns CDR1 LNHNV and CDR2 YYDKDF (reference sequence). The junction had 14 bases not matched to a gene; V was cut back by 5 bases and J by 1 base. The CDR3 has 19 residues. CDR3 bases: TGTGCCACCAGCCTCCGCCCCAAGACAGGGGGCGCATCTGGAAACACCATATATTTT. Translation gives CATSLRPKTGGASGNTIYF.

The chain combines TRBV7-2 with TRBJ1-1; D is unresolved. Trimming took 0 bases from V and 1 from J, leaving 6 bases between them. Germline values: CDR1 SGHTA, CDR2 FQGNSA. The CDR3 spans 14 residues. This chain's CDR3 is CASSLALQNTEAFF. The CDR3 DNA follows: TGTGCCAGCAGCTTAGCTTTACAGAACACTGAAGCTTTCTTT.

This sequence joins TRBV5-4 and TRBJ1-3; 8 bases map to TRBD1. CDR1 is SGHNT, CDR2 YYREEE, per germline (reference sequence). V was clipped by 3 bases and J by 0 bases; unmatched bases: 8. The CDR3 totals 17 residues. CDR3 loop: CASSYPGTGNSGNTIYF. The CDR3 nucleotides read TGTGCCAGCAGCTATCCCGGGACAGGCAACTCTGGAAACACCATATATTTT. The full variable domain, rest sourced from reference TRBV5-4 and TRBJ1-3, is ETGVTQSPTHLIKTRGQQVTLRCSSQSGHNTVSWYQQALGQGPQFIFQYYREEENGRGNFPPRFSGLQFPNYSSELNVNALELDDSALYLCASSYPGTGNSGNTIYFGEGSWLTVV.

The chain couples TRBV20-1 to TRBJ2-3, with 9 bases aligning to TRBD1. The length of the CDR3 is 15 residues. Looked up from germline, CDR1 is DFQATT and CDR2 is SNEGSKA (reference sequence). Germline trimming cut 3 bases from V and 0 bases from J; bases unmatched to any gene: 4. Written as DNA, the CDR3 is TGCAGTGCTAGTAGGACAGGGGAAAGCACAGATACGCAGTATTTT. Translated: CSASRTGESTDTQYF.

The chain uses TRBV4-1 and TRBJ2-1; 15 bases fit TRBD2. The germline V gene has CDR1 MGHRA and CDR2 YSYEKL. The length of the CDR3 is 18 residues. Trimming at V came to 5 bases and at J to 1 base, leaving 6 bases not matched to a gene. The CDR3 region is CASSSRTSGGASYNEQFF. CDR3 nucleotide sequence: TGCGCCAGCAGCTCCCGGACTAGCGGGGGGGCGTCCTACAATGAGCAGTTCTTC.

The rearrangement joins TRBV7-8 to TRBJ2-7; TRBD2 is a possible D gene (7 bases). Deletions cut 4 bases from V and 4 bases from J, with 17 bases between. Per germline, CDR1 SGHVS and CDR2 FQNEAQ. This CDR3 contains 15 residues. The CDR3, as DNA: TGTGCCAGCAGCTCGGCACCGGGGGGCGGGTACGAGCAGTACTTC. Translation: CASSSAPGGGYEQYF.

The sample holds one count of this clone. J is TRBJ2-3 and V is TRBV6-5; TRBD1 matches 7 bases. This CDR3 is built from 15 residues. The germline V gene encodes CDR1 MNHEY and CDR2 SVGAGI. The V gene end was trimmed by 2 bases and the J gene end by 2 bases; junction bases not matched to a gene: 4. CDR3 region: CASSYAGTDTDTQYF. For the CDR3, the DNA is TGTGCCAGCAGTTACGCCGGGACAGACACAGATACGCAGTATTTT.

This sequence joins TRBV27 and TRBJ1-4; D may be TRBD1 (6 bases). Trimming stripped 3 bases from V and 2 bases from J, with 16 bases between. Germline CDR1 and CDR2: MNHEY and SMNVEV (reference sequence). The CDR3 loop spans 17 amino acids. The CDR3 DNA follows: TGTGCCAGCAGTTTGAGGGGGGGGTTTGGGACTAATGAAAAACTGTTTTTT. Its protein is CASSLRGGFGTNEKLFF.

The chain carries TRBV7-2 and TRBJ2-5; TRBD1 is a possible D gene (5 bases). From germline, CDR1 is SGHTA and CDR2 FQGNSA. Trimming stripped 1 base from V and 2 bases from J, with 11 bases between. The length of the CDR3 is 15 residues. Written as DNA, the CDR3 is TGTGCCAGCAGCTTAGTAGGGGCAGCTCAAGAGACCCAGTACTTC. Encoded protein: CASSLVGAAQETQYF.

This clone has a handful of counts. The genes are TRBV6-5 and TRBJ2-2; tentative D call: TRBD2 (6 bases). V lost 7 bases and J lost 3, with 15 bases in between. The CDR3 totals 15 residues. CDR1 is MNHEY and CDR2 is SVGAGI in the germline V gene. CDR3 residues: CASTGGILYTGELFF. CDR3 in DNA: TGTGCCAGCACTGGGGGGATTTTGTACACCGGGGAGCTGTTTTTT.

The V and J genes are TRBV19 and TRBJ1-3; D gene ambiguous. From germline, CDR1 is LNHDA and CDR2 SQIVND (reference sequence). V lost 5 bases and J lost 8, with 13 bases in between. The CDR3 loop spans 13 amino acids. CDR3 in DNA: TGTGCCAGTAGTTTTGACTCCAAGTACACCATATATTTT. It translates to CASSFDSKYTIYF.

The chain recombines TRBV5-1 with TRBJ1-1; 8 bases agree with TRBD1. J was trimmed by 0 bases and V by 4 bases; bases with no gene match: 5. The germline gives CDR1 SGHRS, CDR2 YFSETQ. This CDR3 spans 15 amino acids. The CDR3 reads CASSPRTGMNTEAFF. The DNA for the CDR3 is TGCGCCAGCAGCCCACGGACAGGGATGAACACTGAAGCTTTCTTT.

This chain links TRBV24-1 with TRBJ2-3, with D tentatively TRBD1 (6 bases). Germline V gene sequence: CDR1 KGHDR, CDR2 SFDVKD. This CDR3 comprises 16 residues. V was clipped by 3 bases and J by 5 bases, with 17 bases between them. CDR3 sequence: CATSDQRDILIDTQYF. CDR3 nucleotide sequence: TGTGCCACCAGTGATCAACGGGACATCCTTATAGATACGCAGTATTTT.

J is TRBJ2-7 and V is TRBV9; D may be TRBD1 (5 bases). Looked up from germline, CDR1 is SGDLS and CDR2 is YYNGEE. V was cut by 2 bases and J by 4 bases, with 10 bases left in between. The CDR3 is made up of 13 amino acids. The CDR3 is CASSVNGAYEQYF. For the CDR3, the DNA is TGTGCCAGCAGCGTCAATGGGGCTTACGAGCAGTACTTC.

This chain connects TRBV19 to TRBJ1-5; D may be TRBD1 (6 bases). CDR1 and CDR2 from the germline V gene are LNHDA and SQIVND (reference sequence). V lost 9 bases and J 5 bases, leaving 20 bases between the germline ends. The CDR3 length is 15 residues. CDR3 sequence reads: CASKMPRDTYQPQHF. The CDR3 DNA reads as TGTGCCAGCAAAATGCCCCGGGACACATATCAGCCCCAGCATTTT.

V and J are TRBV28 and TRBJ2-7, with 8 bases fitting TRBD2. With V trimmed by 4 bases and J by 0 bases, 5 bases remained unmatched. Germline V gene data show CDR1 as MDHEN and CDR2 as SYDVKM. The CDR3 contains 15 residues. CDR3 in amino acids: CASSSSGTSSYEQYF. The CDR3 DNA is TGTGCCAGCAGTTCATCCGGGACTAGCTCCTACGAGCAGTACTTC.

The rearrangement uses TRBV20-1 and TRBJ1-6; D perhaps matches TRBD1 (5 bases). Trimming left V 3 bases short and J 5 bases short, with 23 bases between. The CDR3 spans 18 residues. Germline loops: CDR1 DFQATT, CDR2 SNEGSKA (reference sequence). CDR3 coding DNA: TGCAGTGCTAGTGGAGCGGGGACCGCAAGCTCGGATAATTCACCCCTCCACTTT. This gives the protein CSASGAGTASSDNSPLHF.

V usage is TRBV19 and J usage is TRBJ1-2; TRBD1 might be the D (6 bases). Germline V lookup: CDR1 LNHDA, CDR2 SQIVND (reference sequence). V gave up 5 bases and J gave up 6 bases, with 10 bases separating them. CDR3 length: 12 residues. In DNA form, the CDR3 reads TGTGCCAGTAGTGCCCGGGACAATGGCTACACCTTC. This codes for CASSARDNGYTF.

The chain employs TRBV19 and TRBJ2-3; 8 bases are a match to TRBD2. The V and J ends lost 5 bases and 2 bases, in that order; junction bases with no gene match: 9. CDR3 length: 16 residues. Germline CDR1 LNHDA, CDR2 SQIVND (reference sequence). CDR3 in DNA: TGTGCCAGTAGTGGTCGCGAGCGGGGGTACACAGATACGCAGTATTTT. Translating it yields CASSGRERGYTDTQYF.

V is TRBV7-9 and J is TRBJ2-3; TRBD2 matches 8 bases. Germline V gives CDR1 SEHNR, CDR2 FQNEAQ (reference sequence). This CDR3 comprises 15 residues. J lost 2 bases, V lost 5 bases, and 6 bases had no gene match. CDR3 loop: CASSITSGSTDTQYF. CDR3 bases: TGTGCCAGCAGCATAACTAGCGGATCCACAGATACGCAGTATTTT.

This clone was found once. The CDR3 nucleotides are TGTGCCAGCGGGGAGGGTCTTTCGGGTTCACCCCTCCACTTT. It encodes CASGEGLSGSPLHF. The chain links TRBV6-6 to TRBJ1-6, with no clear D. V gave up 8 bases and J gave up 9 bases, with 17 bases separating them. The CDR3 totals 14 residues. Germline CDR1 and CDR2: MNHNY and SVGAGI (reference sequence).

The V gene is TRBV5-1, the J gene TRBJ2-1, with TRBD1 identical over 9 bases. J lost 4 bases, V lost 4 bases, and 3 bases had no gene match. Germline CDR1 reads SGHRS; CDR2 reads YFSETQ. The CDR3 length is 14 residues. As DNA, the CDR3 is TGCGCCAGCAGCCTGGGACAGGGATACAATGAGCAGTTCTTC. Translated, it gives CASSLGQGYNEQFF.